These 25 T cell receptor beta chains were all obtained from the same sample, sequenced in a study of blood T cell repertoires in COVID-19. Profiled with immunoSEQ multiplex PCR; TCRdb holds only in-frame clones, not every one. The sample records over 300,000 clones, about 82% being singletons. Sequencing was carried out using peripheral blood. Receptors originate from a woman aged 45-65 years with acute or convalescent COVID-19.

The sample holds one count of this clone. The chain couples TRBV29-1 to TRBJ2-7; 11 nucleotides agree with TRBD2. This CDR3 has 15 amino acids. Germline-derived CDR1 and CDR2 are SQVTM and ANQGSEA. J lost 4 bases, V lost 6 bases, and 11 bases had no gene match. The CDR3 protein is CSVGENSGRGYEQYF. The CDR3 DNA is TGCAGCGTCGGGGAGAATAGCGGGAGGGGATACGAGCAGTACTTC.

This clone was counted only a few times. The gene calls are TRBV14 and TRBJ2-3; 9 bases are shared with TRBD2. CDR3 length: 15 residues. Germline CDR1 SGHDN, CDR2 FVKESK. Unmatched junction bases numbered 4, after V lost 5 bases and J lost 1 base. This CDR3 reads CASSSRLAGTDTQYF. In DNA form, the CDR3 reads TGTGCCAGCAGCTCGAGACTAGCGGGCACAGATACGCAGTATTTT.

The rearrangement uses TRBV9 and TRBJ2-7, with TRBD2 matching over 7 bases. Germline trimming cut 0 bases from V and 2 bases from J; bases unmatched to any gene: 2. The CDR3 has 14 residues. The germline CDR1 and CDR2 sequences are SGDLS and YYNGEE. This CDR3 reads CASSVGREPYEQYF. DNA of the CDR3: TGTGCCAGCAGCGTAGGGCGGGAGCCCTACGAGCAGTACTTC.

The chain carries TRBV28 and TRBJ2-1; 9 bases line up with TRBD2. This CDR3 comprises 14 residues. With V trimmed by 6 bases and J by 7 bases, 7 bases remained unmatched. CDR1 is MDHEN, CDR2 SYDVKM, per germline. The CDR3 bases are TGTGCCAGCAGACAAGGACTAGCGCGGAATGAGCAGTTCTTC. Protein: CASRQGLARNEQFF.

The genes are TRBV28 and TRBJ1-2; D remains unclear. The CDR3 covers 11 residues. Trimming took off 4 bases at V and 4 bases at J, with 4 bases between the two ends. Germline-derived CDR1 and CDR2 are MDHEN and SYDVKM. CDR3 in DNA: TGTGCCAGCAGTTGGCTCTATGGCTACACCTTC. It codes for CASSWLYGYTF.

V gene TRBV28 combines with J gene TRBJ1-3; D is uncertain. The CDR3 spans 14 residues. Trimming cost V 6 bases and J 8 bases, with 17 bases left between them. Germline lookup yields CDR1 MDHEN and CDR2 SYDVKM. CDR3 amino acids: CASRPWVEDHTIYF. The CDR3 DNA reads as TGTGCCAGCAGGCCCTGGGTGGAGGACCACACCATATATTTT.

This sequence joins TRBV2 and TRBJ1-4; 9 bases are a match to TRBD1. This CDR3 contains 16 residues. After removal of 6 bases from V and 6 bases from J, the junction contained 11 bases not matched to a gene. Looked up from germline, CDR1 is SNHLY and CDR2 is FYNNEI. The CDR3 nucleotides are TGTGCCAGCAGCGACAGGGGGTCTCAAGGGGATGAAAAACTGTTTTTT. Amino acids: CASSDRGSQGDEKLFF.

The V gene is TRBV28, the J gene TRBJ2-7; D might be TRBD2 (5 bases). Germline-derived CDR1 and CDR2 are MDHEN and SYDVKM. This CDR3 is built from 15 residues. The V gene lost 3 bases and the J gene lost 4 bases, with 16 bases spanning the gap. The CDR3 sequence: CASSFPGVRSYEQYF. DNA of the CDR3: TGTGCCAGCAGTTTTCCCGGGGTTCGAAGTTACGAGCAGTACTTC.

The chain uses TRBV7-9 and TRBJ2-5, with D maybe TRBD2 (5 bases). CDR1 and CDR2 (germline): SEHNR, FQNEAQ (reference sequence). This CDR3 is 15 amino acids long. The V and J ends lost 5 bases and 1 base respectively, with 14 bases between them. CDR3 in amino acids: CASSPTPSGQETQYF. The DNA for the CDR3 is TGTGCCAGCAGCCCTACTCCCAGCGGCCAAGAGACCCAGTACTTC.

The rearrangement links TRBV5-1 to TRBJ2-5; 10 bases align to TRBD1. The ends lost 5 bases at V and 0 bases at J; junction bases unmatched: 7. The germline CDR1 and CDR2 sequences are SGHRS and YFSETQ. This CDR3 has 16 amino acids. CDR3 region: CASRQGDRGHQETQYF. The CDR3 region has the DNA TGCGCCAGCAGACAGGGGGACAGGGGCCACCAAGAGACCCAGTACTTC.

The chain recombines TRBV27 with TRBJ2-7, with D possibly matching TRBD2 (5 bases). The CDR3 is 15 residues long. Trimming removed 4 bases at V and 4 bases at J, with 17 bases between. Germline lookup yields CDR1 MNHEY and CDR2 SMNVEV (reference sequence). The CDR3 coding sequence is TGTGCCAGCAGTTCCAAGGAGGAGCTGTTATACGAGCAGTACTTC. This codes for CASSSKEELLYEQYF.

This clone occurred a few times. The V call is TRBV19, the J call TRBJ2-5; no clear D. V gave up 0 bases and J gave up 0 bases, with 14 bases separating them. Germline assignment: CDR1 LNHDA and CDR2 SQIVND (reference sequence). The CDR3 has 17 amino acids. The CDR3 DNA reads as TGTGCCAGTAGTATAGATCTTCTCGGGTCGTACCAAGAGACCCAGTACTTC. Its translation is CASSIDLLGSYQETQYF.

V is TRBV5-4 and J is TRBJ2-1; 8 nucleotides line up with TRBD2. Germline CDR1 reads SGHNT; CDR2 reads YYREEE (reference sequence). This CDR3 is 16 amino acids long. The ends lost 0 bases at V and 2 bases at J; junction bases unmatched: 4. CDR3 in DNA: TGTGCCAGCAGCTTGGGAGGACTAGCAGCCTACAATGAGCAGTTCTTC. Protein: CASSLGGLAAYNEQFF.

The chain employs TRBV24-1 and TRBJ2-5; TRBD1 matches 9 bases. The germline gives CDR1 KGHDR, CDR2 SFDVKD. This CDR3 has 14 residues. V lost 4 bases, J lost 3 bases, and 2 bases stayed unmatched. CDR3 bases: TGTGCCACCAGTGACAGGACAGGGGAAGAGACCCAGTACTTC. Its translation: CATSDRTGEETQYF.

This clone occurred a few times. J is TRBJ1-1 and V is TRBV24-1, with 8 positions matching TRBD1. The germline gives CDR1 KGHDR, CDR2 SFDVKD. V trimming: 7 bases; J trimming: 2 bases; junction bases outside the gene matches: 5. The CDR3 is made up of 14 amino acids. The CDR3 coding sequence is TGTGCCACCAGCGAGACAGGGGCCAACACTGAAGCTTTCTTT. It encodes CATSETGANTEAFF.

The genes are TRBV28 and TRBJ1-6; D gene unclear. V lost 3 bases, J lost 7 bases, and 10 bases lay in between. This CDR3 spans 14 amino acids. Germline V gives CDR1 MDHEN, CDR2 SYDVKM. The CDR3 DNA reads as TGTGCCAGCAGTTTGGCCAGACTAAATTCACCCCTCCACTTT. Protein sequence: CASSLARLNSPLHF.

The chain carries TRBV19 and TRBJ1-4; no firm D call. V dropped 1 base and J dropped 0 bases, with 9 bases sitting between them. The germline V gene encodes CDR1 LNHDA and CDR2 SQIVND (reference sequence). This CDR3 contains 16 residues. In DNA, the CDR3 is TGTGCCAGTAGTATAGGGTCAGAAGCAACTAATGAAAAACTGTTTTTT. This encodes CASSIGSEATNEKLFF.

This clone was seen more than once but under ten times. V gene TRBV28 combines with J gene TRBJ1-6, with D possibly being TRBD1 (6 bases). The length of the CDR3 is 18 residues. Deletions cut 6 bases from V and 0 bases from J, with 18 bases between. In germline, CDR1 is MDHEN, CDR2 SYDVKM. The CDR3 region has the DNA TGTGCCAGCAGCCGGGACACCTTAATGAGCTCCTATAATTCACCCCTCCACTTT. Protein: CASSRDTLMSSYNSPLHF.

The chain joins TRBV18 to TRBJ2-1; 8 bases line up with TRBD2. Germline V lookup: CDR1 KGHSH, CDR2 LQKENI. The CDR3 is made up of 16 amino acids. J was trimmed by 8 bases and V by 4 bases; bases with no gene match: 13. The CDR3: CASSLSPGLGAHEQFF. The CDR3 DNA reads as TGTGCCAGCTCACTTTCCCCGGGACTAGGGGCCCATGAGCAGTTCTTC.

V and J are TRBV9 and TRBJ1-3; D perhaps matches TRBD1 (5 bases). The CDR3 has 14 residues. V was cut by 3 bases and J by 2 bases, with 9 bases left in between. Germline CDR1 is SGDLS and CDR2 is YYNGEE. The CDR3 protein is CASSGGRAGNTIYF. DNA of the CDR3: TGTGCCAGCAGCGGGGGCAGGGCTGGAAACACCATATATTTT.

J is TRBJ1-5 and V is TRBV12-5; D unclear. Per the germline V gene, CDR1 is LGHNT and CDR2 is FRNRAP. V was pared by 3 bases and J by 5 bases, with 8 bases between. The CDR3 totals 13 residues. Written as DNA, the CDR3 is TGTGCTAGTGGTTTTAGTGAGGATCAGCCCCAGCATTTT. It specifies CASGFSEDQPQHF.

This clone has just a few counts. The chain has TRBV5-4 and TRBJ1-1, with D tentatively TRBD1 (5 bases). Trimming stripped 0 bases from V and 0 bases from J, with 9 bases between. Germline V gene data show CDR1 as SGHNT and CDR2 as YYREEE (reference sequence). The CDR3 has 15 amino acids. CDR3 DNA sequence: TGTGCCAGCAGCTTGGTCGCAGGGATGAACACTGAAGCTTTCTTT. Translating it yields CASSLVAGMNTEAFF.

This clone was counted a single time. The gene calls are TRBV18 and TRBJ1-5; no clear D gene. The V end was cut by 3 bases, the J end by 1 base, with 10 bases between. CDR1 is KGHSH, CDR2 LQKENI, per germline. This CDR3 has 15 residues. The CDR3 sequence is CASSPSMESNQPQHF. In DNA, the CDR3 is TGTGCCAGCTCACCTTCCATGGAGAGCAATCAGCCCCAGCATTTT.

This sequence joins TRBV6-4 and TRBJ2-2, with a possible D match to TRBD1 (5 bases). V lost 5 bases, J lost 5 bases, and 6 bases lay in between. The CDR3 has 12 amino acids. The germline V gene encodes CDR1 MRHNA and CDR2 SNTAGT. The DNA for the CDR3 is TGTGCCAGCAGTTACAGGACCGGGGAGCTGTTTTTT. Residues: CASSYRTGELFF.

This chain uses TRBV19 with TRBJ2-5; D gene unclear. V lost 7 bases to trimming and J lost 1 base, with 13 bases between them. Germline CDR1 and CDR2: LNHDA and SQIVND (reference sequence). CDR3 length equals 14 residues. The CDR3, as DNA: TGTGCCAGTACATCACCGGCGGCCCAAGAGACCCAGTACTTC. Its protein is CASTSPAAQETQYF.